One sample yielded the 31 T cell receptor beta chains listed below, sequenced in a study of CD8+CD57+ T cells in acquired aplastic anemia (dated by TCRdb to between 2018 and 2020). The run used an Illumina HiSeq 2000. Genomic DNA was used as template for profiling of TCR beta VDJ combinations and CDR3 sequences. The raw public reads went through TCRdb reprocessing: fastp at Q25, MiXCR clone calling, in-frame beta chains kept. Each CDR3 protein gets just one entry, which takes the most common genes and DNA from the rows behind it. Recorded for this sample are more than 150,000 distinct CDR3 sequences; less than 50% of them occurred a single time. Of the sample, over 10% is held by the ten largest clones. Patients chosen for sequencing had shown expansion of CD8+CD57+ cells by flow cytometry. Sequencing was done on a sample of sorted CD4+, CD8+, or CD8+CD57+ T cells (not recorded which) from PBMCs. The receptors stem from a human donor with aplastic anemia.

V and J are TRBV7-8 and TRBJ1-1; the D gene is possibly TRBD1 (5 bases). The V gene's germline CDR1 is SGHVS and CDR2 FQNEAQ. The CDR3 is made up of 16 amino acids. Trimming took 3 bases from V and 2 from J, leaving 16 bases between them. The CDR3 loop reads CASSLGEATRNTEAFF. For the CDR3, the DNA is TGTGCCAGCAGCTTGGGGGAGGCAACCAGAAACACTGAAGCTTTCTTT.

The chain carries TRBV2 and TRBJ2-1; D may be TRBD1 (6 bases). The germline V gene has CDR1 SNHLY and CDR2 FYNNEI. The CDR3 runs 12 residues. Trimming took 3 bases from V and 10 from J, leaving 10 bases between them. The CDR3 nucleotides read TGTGCCAGCAGTGAGGGGGCGAGGGAGCAGTTCTTC. Translated, it gives CASSEGAREQFF.

The J gene is TRBJ2-3, the V gene TRBV5-1, with 12 bases lining up with TRBD2. V lost 4 bases, J lost 4 bases, and 7 bases stayed unmatched. The CDR3 consists of 16 residues. Looked up from germline, CDR1 is SGHRS and CDR2 is YFSETQ. The CDR3 nucleotides are TGCGCCAGCAGCCTCGGACTAGCGGGGTTCGCAGATACGCAGTATTTT. Its translation: CASSLGLAGFADTQYF. Combining the CDR3 with reference TRBV5-1 and TRBJ2-3 gives the whole variable domain KAGVTQTPRYLIKTRGQQVTLSCSPISGHRSVSWYQQTPGQGLQFLFEYFSETQRNKGNFPGRFSGRQFSNSRSEMNVSTLELGDSALYLCASSLGLAGFADTQYFGPGTRLTVL.

The chain uses TRBV10-3 and TRBJ1-6, with D maybe TRBD1 (6 bases). Germline V CDR1 and CDR2: ENHRY, SYGVKD. V was pared by 6 bases and J by 5 bases, with 11 bases between. The CDR3 loop spans 14 amino acids. The CDR3 bases are TGTGCCATCAGCGGGACATACGATAATTCACCCCTCCACTTT. This sequence encodes CAISGTYDNSPLHF.

This rearrangement joins TRBV12-3 or TRBV12-4 to TRBJ1-1, with D possibly matching TRBD1 (6 bases). This CDR3 is built from 14 residues. V shed 6 bases and J shed 2 bases, with 13 bases lying between them. The CDR3 coding sequence is TGTGCCAGCAGAGAGAAGGGGGGAAACACTGAAGCTTTCTTT. Amino acid sequence: CASREKGGNTEAFF.

The J gene is TRBJ2-5, the V gene TRBV20-1; D is perhaps TRBD2 (6 bases). V was trimmed by 3 bases and J by 5 bases, leaving 16 bases between them. This CDR3 has 14 residues. Germline V gene lookup returns CDR1 DFQATT and CDR2 SNEGSKA (reference sequence). CDR3 loop: CSASDTGGAETQYF. The CDR3 DNA sequence: TGCAGTGCTAGTGACACGGGCGGGGCGGAGACCCAGTACTTC.

This clonotype was observed a single time. The gene calls are TRBV5-6 and TRBJ2-2, with D perhaps being TRBD1 or TRBD2 (5 bases each). The CDR3 consists of 16 residues. V lost 3 bases to trimming and J lost 3 bases, with 15 bases between them. Germline values: CDR1 SGHDT, CDR2 YYEEEE. CDR3 protein: CASSSGTNPYTGELFF. The CDR3 nucleotides are TGTGCCAGCAGCTCTGGGACCAACCCGTACACCGGGGAGCTGTTTTTT.

With respect to this clonotype: A much larger clone sits a single nucleotide away, making a read error possible. The chain employs TRBV5-1 and TRBJ1-1; D not resolved. The CDR3 sequence is 14 residues long. Trimming shortened V by 5 bases and J by 2 bases, and 13 bases separated the two germline ends. Germline V gives CDR1 SGHRS, CDR2 YFSETQ. The CDR3 is CASSREDTNTEAFF. The CDR3 coding sequence is TGCGCCAGCAGTAGGGAAGACACCAACACTGAAGCTTTCTTT.

This clonotype was observed many times. The gene calls are TRBV29-1 and TRBJ2-5; D call uncertain. V was clipped by 4 bases and J by 9 bases, with 12 bases between them. Germline V lookup: CDR1 SQVTM, CDR2 ANQGSEA. This CDR3 is built from 11 residues. CDR3 nucleotides: TGCAGCGTTGGAACAAACCGAGCCCAGTACTTC. As protein: CSVGTNRAQYF.

This clonotype occurred many times. The rearrangement links TRBV19 to TRBJ2-7, with no clear D. CDR3 size: 14 residues. Trimming shortened V by 5 bases and J by 0 bases, and 11 bases separated the two germline ends. From germline, CDR1 is LNHDA and CDR2 SQIVND (reference sequence). This CDR3 reads CASSGMAASYEQYF. CDR3 sequence (DNA): TGTGCCAGTAGTGGAATGGCGGCCTCCTACGAGCAGTACTTC. Combining the CDR3 with reference TRBV19 and TRBJ2-7 gives the whole variable domain DGGITQSPKYLFRKEGQNVTLSCEQNLNHDAMYWYRQDPGQGLRLIYYSQIVNDFQKGDIAEGYSVSREKKESFPLTVTSAQKNPTAFYLCASSGMAASYEQYFGPGTRLTVT.

This clonotype was picked up one time. The V and J genes are TRBV6-5 and TRBJ2-3, with D uncertain. Germline loops: CDR1 MNHEY, CDR2 SVGAGI. The CDR3 consists of 14 residues. Trimming cost V 2 bases and J 3 bases, with 9 bases left between them. The CDR3 bases are TGTGCCAGCAGTTACGTTTTGCAAACAGATACGCAGTATTTT. Translating it yields CASSYVLQTDTQYF.

The chain has TRBV10-3 and TRBJ2-7; 8 bases agree with TRBD1. The CDR3 is made up of 12 amino acids. Germline V gives CDR1 ENHRY, CDR2 SYGVKD. Trimming removed 7 bases from V and 3 bases from J; junction bases left unmatched: 2. The CDR3 nucleotides read TGTGCCATCACCGGGACAGGCTACGAGCAGTACTTC. This gives the protein CAITGTGYEQYF.

CDR3: CASSQWQGADEKLFF. The CDR3 coding sequence is TGTGCCAGCAGTCAATGGCAGGGGGCGGATGAAAAACTGTTTTTT. This chain uses TRBV14 with TRBJ1-4; 8 nucleotides line up with TRBD1. The CDR3 is made up of 15 amino acids. With 6 bases clipped from V and 6 bases from J, the junction kept 9 bases outside the gene matches. Germline values: CDR1 SGHDN, CDR2 FVKESK.

This clonotype has a handful of counts. The genes are TRBV6-1 and TRBJ1-5; D is possibly TRBD1 (6 bases). Trimming pared 10 bases from V and 1 base from J, leaving 11 bases between. Germline CDR1 and CDR2: MNHNS and SASEGT. The CDR3 totals 13 residues. This CDR3 reads CATRGGSNQPQHF. CDR3 bases: TGTGCCACCCGGGGGGGCAGCAATCAGCCCCAGCATTTT.

The V gene is TRBV24-1, the J gene TRBJ2-5, with D tentatively TRBD1 (5 bases). Trimming left V 1 base short and J 2 bases short, with 10 bases between. This CDR3 comprises 15 residues. Germline V lookup: CDR1 KGHDR, CDR2 SFDVKD. The CDR3 region has the DNA TGTGCCACCAGTGATTTTCGAACAGGTCAAGAGACCCAGTACTTC. This codes for CATSDFRTGQETQYF.

In its sample, this clonotype was seen a few times. The chain joins TRBV7-9 to TRBJ2-7, with 9 positions matching TRBD2. Trimming at V came to 5 bases and at J to 3 bases, leaving 2 bases not matched to a gene. Looked up from germline, CDR1 is SEHNR and CDR2 is FQNEAQ (reference sequence). The CDR3 has 13 amino acids. CDR3 sequence: CASSKREDYEQYF. CDR3 nucleotide sequence: TGTGCCAGCAGCAAGCGGGAGGACTACGAGCAGTACTTC.

This clonotype occurred a few times. CDR3 in DNA: TGTGCCAGCAGCTCAGGGGGGCTCTACGAGCAGTACTTC. Amino acid sequence: CASSSGGLYEQYF. The chain uses TRBV7-8 and TRBJ2-7, with D maybe TRBD1 (7 bases). V lost 4 bases and J 3 bases, leaving 10 bases between the germline ends. Germline V gene data show CDR1 as SGHVS and CDR2 as FQNEAQ. The CDR3 extends over 13 amino acids.

On this clonotype itself: Its ends do not fully match the called genes, so a read error is possible. The chain has TRBV10-3 and TRBJ1-5; D remains unclear. Looked up from germline, CDR1 is ENHRY and CDR2 is SYGVKD. The CDR3 has 12 residues. CDR3 residues: CAISGNDQPQHF. The CDR3 region has the DNA TGCGCCATCAGTGGTAACGATCAGCCCCAGCATTTT.

Turning to this clonotype: A single base separates this from a much larger clone, so it may be a read error. The chain couples TRBV5-1 to TRBJ2-7, with 9 nucleotides matching TRBD2. CDR1 SGHRS and CDR2 YFSETQ come from the germline V gene. The CDR3 loop spans 16 amino acids. Trimming took 0 bases from V and 2 from J; bases not matched to a gene: 6. The CDR3 region is CASSLVAGVSAYEQYF. The DNA of the CDR3 is TGCGCCAGCAGCTTGGTAGCGGGGGTATCAGCCTACGAGCAGTACTTC.

The chain carries TRBV19 and TRBJ1-4, with 7 bases that match TRBD1. Trimming at V came to 6 bases and at J to 4 bases, leaving 5 bases not matched to a gene. The length of the CDR3 is 14 residues. From germline, CDR1 is LNHDA and CDR2 SQIVND (reference sequence). The CDR3 protein is CASRRTGGNEKLFF. CDR3 bases: TGTGCCAGTAGGAGGACAGGCGGTAATGAAAAACTGTTTTTT.

The chain is built from TRBV19 and TRBJ2-7, with D tentatively TRBD1 or TRBD2 (5 bases each). The CDR3 sequence is 15 residues long. CDR1 is LNHDA and CDR2 is SQIVND in the germline V gene (reference sequence). Deletions cut 5 bases from V and 5 bases from J, with 19 bases between. In nucleotides, the CDR3 is TGTGCCAGTAGTCCGAGGGACGGGTCAACGGACGAGCAGTACTTC. Translated, it gives CASSPRDGSTDEQYF.

This chain uses TRBV9 with TRBJ2-7, with a possible D match to TRBD1 (6 bases). The CDR3 runs 14 residues. Germline values: CDR1 SGDLS, CDR2 YYNGEE. V was pared by 3 bases and J by 0 bases, with 10 bases between. The chain's CDR3 is CASSETGNSYEQYF. In nucleotides, the CDR3 is TGTGCCAGCAGCGAGACAGGTAACTCCTACGAGCAGTACTTC.

This clonotype was observed a single time. This sequence joins TRBV11-2 and TRBJ1-6, with D possibly TRBD1 on 5 matching bases. The germline V and J ends were trimmed by 4 bases and 14 bases, with 15 bases remaining between them. Germline CDR1 reads SGHAT; CDR2 reads FQNNGV. The CDR3 sequence is 13 residues long. As DNA, the CDR3 is TGTGCCAGCAGCTCGTCGGGACCCTTGACCCTCCACTTT. Translated, it gives CASSSSGPLTLHF.

As DNA, the CDR3 is TGTGCCAGCAGCTTCGGCGGGAGTGCCGGGGAGCTGTTTTTT. Its translation is CASSFGGSAGELFF. The chain is built from TRBV7-9 and TRBJ2-2, with 7 bases identical to TRBD2. Germline-derived CDR1 and CDR2 are SEHNR and FQNEAQ (reference sequence). The CDR3 totals 14 residues. Germline trimming cut 3 bases from V and 6 bases from J; bases unmatched to any gene: 4.

This clonotype was detected many times. The chain carries TRBV7-2 and TRBJ1-6; no clear D gene. Germline CDR1 and CDR2: SGHTA and FQGNSA. CDR3 length: 14 residues. Trimming stripped 10 bases from V and 11 bases from J, with 21 bases between. The CDR3 nucleotides read TGTGCCACCTCCGAGCCCCCGATCATCGCACCCCTCCACTTT. Amino acid sequence: CATSEPPIIAPLHF. Full variable domain (rest looked up from reference TRBV7-2 and TRBJ1-6): GAGVSQSPSNKVTEKGKDVELRCDPISGHTALYWYRQSLGQGLEFLIYFQGNSAPDKSGLPSDRFSAERTGGSVSTLTIQRTQQEDSAVYLCATSEPPIIAPLHFGNGTRLTVT.

This clonotype was recorded once. The V and J genes are TRBV9 and TRBJ2-1; D possibly corresponds to TRBD2 (6 bases). The CDR3 totals 15 residues. Trimming shortened V by 4 bases and J by 4 bases, and 15 bases separated the two germline ends. CDR1 is SGDLS and CDR2 is YYNGEE in the germline V gene. The CDR3 nucleotides are TGTGCCAGCAGCCCTCGGGGGAGTGGGTACAATGAGCAGTTCTTC. Its protein product is CASSPRGSGYNEQFF.

The chain employs TRBV29-1 and TRBJ2-7, with D possibly TRBD1 on 6 matching bases. Per germline, CDR1 SQVTM and CDR2 ANQGSEA. The CDR3 length is 13 residues. V shed 6 bases and J shed 3 bases, with 15 bases lying between them. The CDR3 sequence: CSVESTGSYEQYF. DNA for the CDR3: TGCAGCGTGGAGAGCACAGGGAGCTACGAGCAGTACTTC.

V gene TRBV15 combines with J gene TRBJ1-2; D is possibly TRBD1 (6 bases). Germline V gives CDR1 LNHNV, CDR2 YYDKDF (reference sequence). There are 13 residues in the CDR3. Trimming shortened V by 4 bases and J by 2 bases, and 8 bases separated the two germline ends. CDR3 region: CATSKGQNYGYTF. CDR3 bases: TGTGCCACCAGCAAAGGACAGAACTATGGCTACACCTTC.

The chain is built from TRBV15 and TRBJ2-1, with a tentative D call TRBD2 (5 bases). The CDR3 length is 14 residues. Germline CDR1 LNHNV, CDR2 YYDKDF (reference sequence). Trimming pared 2 bases from V and 8 bases from J, leaving 13 bases between. The CDR3 loop reads CATSRPEGAYEQFF. CDR3 nucleotide sequence: TGTGCCACCAGCAGACCTGAGGGTGCCTATGAGCAGTTCTTC.

V gene TRBV10-3 combines with J gene TRBJ1-3, with D perhaps TRBD1 (5 bases). The CDR3 has 17 amino acids. The V gene lost 8 bases and the J gene lost 1 base, with 21 bases spanning the gap. CDR1 is ENHRY and CDR2 is SYGVKD in the germline V gene. CDR3 residues: CAILTRDLQESGNTIYF. The CDR3 nucleotides read TGTGCCATCTTAACTCGGGACCTACAGGAATCTGGAAACACCATATATTTT.

This clonotype has more than one count but fewer than ten. The chain combines TRBV24-1 with TRBJ2-1; 8 bases align to TRBD2. In germline, CDR1 is KGHDR, CDR2 SFDVKD. V gave up 10 bases and J gave up 0 bases; unmatched junction bases: 4. The length of the CDR3 is 14 residues. The CDR3 DNA is TGTGCCACAATAGCGGGAAGCTCCTACAATGAGCAGTTCTTC. This gives the protein CATIAGSSYNEQFF.